This T cell receptor (beta chain) was profiled in a study of blood T cell repertoires in COVID-19. In the authors' workflow: Cell counts per sample came from amplifying reference gene primers. The table came from immunoSEQ multiplex PCR; TCRdb's copy has only in-frame clones and leaves some out. D and trimming were read from the DNA, whereas the V and J calls and clone size are those reported in that table. The sample lists roughly 60,000 clones, approximately 86% seen once, with around 9.1% in the top ten. The CDR3 has 17 residues. Germline-derived CDR1 and CDR2 are WNHNN and SYGVQD (reference sequence). The junction had 7 bases not matched to a gene; V was cut back by 3 bases and J by 0 bases.

The clonotype was recovered from a human donor with acute or convalescent COVID-19. The donor label of this sample is uncertain. The chain couples TRBV10-1 to TRBJ2-3, with 9 bases that match TRBD2. The specimen sequenced was peripheral blood. CDR3: CASSDRLAATSTDTQYF. CDR3 coding DNA: TGCGCCAGCAGTGACCGACTAGCGGCCACTAGCACAGATACGCAGTATTTT.